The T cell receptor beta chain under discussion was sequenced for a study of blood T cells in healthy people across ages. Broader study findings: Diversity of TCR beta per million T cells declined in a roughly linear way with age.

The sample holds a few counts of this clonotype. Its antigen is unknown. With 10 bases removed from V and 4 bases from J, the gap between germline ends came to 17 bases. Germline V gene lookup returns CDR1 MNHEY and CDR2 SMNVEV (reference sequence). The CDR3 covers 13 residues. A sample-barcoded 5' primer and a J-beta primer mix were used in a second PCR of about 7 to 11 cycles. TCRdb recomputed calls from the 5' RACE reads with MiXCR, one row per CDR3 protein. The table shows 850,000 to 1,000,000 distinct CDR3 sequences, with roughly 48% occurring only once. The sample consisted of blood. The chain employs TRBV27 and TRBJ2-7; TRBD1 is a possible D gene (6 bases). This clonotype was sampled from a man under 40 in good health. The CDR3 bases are TGTGCCACGGCCTTAGGCAGGGGATACGAGCAGTACTTC. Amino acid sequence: CATALGRGYEQYF.